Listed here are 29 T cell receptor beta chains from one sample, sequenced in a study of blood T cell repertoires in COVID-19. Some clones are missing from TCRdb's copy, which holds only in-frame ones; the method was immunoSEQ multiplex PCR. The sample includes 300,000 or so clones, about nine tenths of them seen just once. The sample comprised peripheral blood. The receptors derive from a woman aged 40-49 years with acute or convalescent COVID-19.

CDR3 DNA sequence: TGTGCCAGCAGCTTAATGCTAGCGGGGCGGGGGGAGACCCAGTACTTC. Its translation is CASSLMLAGRGETQYF. The chain couples TRBV11-2 to TRBJ2-5; TRBD2 agrees at 9 bases. V was clipped by 2 bases and J by 5 bases; unmatched bases: 9. CDR3 length equals 16 residues. CDR1 SGHAT and CDR2 FQNNGV come from the germline V gene.

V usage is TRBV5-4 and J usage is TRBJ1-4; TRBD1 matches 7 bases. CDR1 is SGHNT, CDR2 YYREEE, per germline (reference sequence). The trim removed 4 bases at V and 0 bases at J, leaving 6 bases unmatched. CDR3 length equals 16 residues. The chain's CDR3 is CASSAGTAATNEKLFF. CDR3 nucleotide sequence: TGTGCCAGCAGCGCCGGGACAGCTGCAACTAATGAAAAACTGTTTTTT.

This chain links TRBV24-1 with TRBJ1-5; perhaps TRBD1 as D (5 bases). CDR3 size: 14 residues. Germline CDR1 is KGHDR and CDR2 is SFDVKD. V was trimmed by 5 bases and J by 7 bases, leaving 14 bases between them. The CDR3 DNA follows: TGTGCCACCAGTGCCAGGGAATTTAACCAGCCCCAGCATTTT. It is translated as CATSAREFNQPQHF.

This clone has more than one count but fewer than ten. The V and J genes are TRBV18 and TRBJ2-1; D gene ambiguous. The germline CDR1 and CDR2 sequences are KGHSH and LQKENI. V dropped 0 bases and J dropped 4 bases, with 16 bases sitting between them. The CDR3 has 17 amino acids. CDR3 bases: TGTGCCAGCTCACCACCGTCTTACCAGGCCCCTTACAATGAGCAGTTCTTC. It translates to CASSPPSYQAPYNEQFF. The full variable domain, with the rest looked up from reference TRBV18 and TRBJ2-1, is NAGVMQNPRHLVRRRGQEARLRCSPMKGHSHVYWYRQLPEEGLKFMVYLQKENIIDESGMPKERFSAEFPKEGPSILRIQQVVRGDSAAYFCASSPPSYQAPYNEQFFGPGTRLTVL.

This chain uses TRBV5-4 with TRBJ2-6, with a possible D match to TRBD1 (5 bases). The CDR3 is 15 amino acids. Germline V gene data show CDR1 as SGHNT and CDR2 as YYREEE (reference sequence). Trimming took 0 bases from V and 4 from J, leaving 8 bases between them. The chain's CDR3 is CASSLEGAGANVLTF. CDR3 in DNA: TGTGCCAGCAGCTTGGAAGGGGCCGGGGCCAACGTCCTGACTTTC.

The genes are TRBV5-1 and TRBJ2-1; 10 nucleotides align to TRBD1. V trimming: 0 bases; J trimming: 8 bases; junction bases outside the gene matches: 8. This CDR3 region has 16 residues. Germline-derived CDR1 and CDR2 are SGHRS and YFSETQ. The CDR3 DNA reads TGCGCCAGCAGCTTGGCCCCTTTGACAGGGGGCCATGAGCAGTTCTTC. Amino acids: CASSLAPLTGGHEQFF.

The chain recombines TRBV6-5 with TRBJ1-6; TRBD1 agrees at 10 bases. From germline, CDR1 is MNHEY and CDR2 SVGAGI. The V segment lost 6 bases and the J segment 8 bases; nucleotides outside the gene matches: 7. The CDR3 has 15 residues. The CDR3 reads CASSGTGEADSPLHF. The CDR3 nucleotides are TGTGCCAGCAGCGGGACAGGGGAGGCGGATTCACCCCTCCACTTT.

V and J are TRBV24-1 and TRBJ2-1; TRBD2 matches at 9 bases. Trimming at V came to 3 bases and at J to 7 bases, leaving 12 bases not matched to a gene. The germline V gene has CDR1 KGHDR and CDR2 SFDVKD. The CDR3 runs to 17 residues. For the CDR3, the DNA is TGTGCCACCAGTGATCCCATGCGCGGGGGGGCACGTAATGAGCAGTTCTTC. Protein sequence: CATSDPMRGGARNEQFF.

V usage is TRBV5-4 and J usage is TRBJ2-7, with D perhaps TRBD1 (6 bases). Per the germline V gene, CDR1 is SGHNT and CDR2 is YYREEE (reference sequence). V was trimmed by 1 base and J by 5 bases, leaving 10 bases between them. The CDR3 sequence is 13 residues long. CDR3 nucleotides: TGTGCCAGCAGCTTGACAGGGACGGACGAGCAGTACGTC. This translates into CASSLTGTDEQYV.

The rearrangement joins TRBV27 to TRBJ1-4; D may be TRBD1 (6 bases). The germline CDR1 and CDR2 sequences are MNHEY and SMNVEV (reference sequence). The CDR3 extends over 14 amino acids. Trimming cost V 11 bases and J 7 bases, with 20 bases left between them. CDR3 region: CASRSPGAGEKLFF. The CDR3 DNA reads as TGTGCCTCCCGATCCCCAGGGGCCGGTGAAAAACTGTTTTTT.

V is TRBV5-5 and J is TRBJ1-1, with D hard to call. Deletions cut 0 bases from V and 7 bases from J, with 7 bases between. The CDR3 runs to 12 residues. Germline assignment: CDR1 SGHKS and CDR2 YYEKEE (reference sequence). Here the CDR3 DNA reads TGTGCCAGCAGCTTGGGGGCCATTGAAGCTTTCTTT. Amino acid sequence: CASSLGAIEAFF.

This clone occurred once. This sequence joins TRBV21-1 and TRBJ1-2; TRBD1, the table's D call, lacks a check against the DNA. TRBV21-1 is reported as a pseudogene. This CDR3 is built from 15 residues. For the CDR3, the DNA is TGTGCCAGCAGCATTGGCCAGGGTAAGAACTATGGCTACACCTTC. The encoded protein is CASSIGQGKNYGYTF.

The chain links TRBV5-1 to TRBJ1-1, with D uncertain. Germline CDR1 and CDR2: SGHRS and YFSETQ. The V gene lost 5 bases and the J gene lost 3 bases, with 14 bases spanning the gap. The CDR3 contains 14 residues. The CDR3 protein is CASRREGEDTEAFF. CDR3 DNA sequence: TGCGCCAGCAGGAGGGAGGGAGAAGACACTGAAGCTTTCTTT.

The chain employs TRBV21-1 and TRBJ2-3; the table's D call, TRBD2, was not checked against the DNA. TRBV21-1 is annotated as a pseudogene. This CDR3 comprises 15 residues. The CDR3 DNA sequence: TGTGCCAGCAGCAAAGTGGGGGGAGAAACAGATACGCAGTATTTT. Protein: CASSKVGGETDTQYF.

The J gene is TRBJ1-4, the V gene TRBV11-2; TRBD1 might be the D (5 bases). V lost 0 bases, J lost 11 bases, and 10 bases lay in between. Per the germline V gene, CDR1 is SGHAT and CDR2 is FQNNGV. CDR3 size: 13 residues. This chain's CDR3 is CASSLDFGAKLFF. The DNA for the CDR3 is TGTGCCAGCAGCTTAGACTTTGGGGCGAAACTGTTTTTT.

This CDR3 reads CASSPRDRERNTIYF. In nucleotides, the CDR3 is TGTGCCAGCTCACCACGGGACAGGGAGAGAAACACCATATATTTT. The chain links TRBV18 to TRBJ1-3; 9 bases fit TRBD1. The CDR3 runs to 15 residues. V trimming: 1 base; J trimming: 5 bases; junction bases outside the gene matches: 3. The germline V gene has CDR1 KGHSH and CDR2 LQKENI.

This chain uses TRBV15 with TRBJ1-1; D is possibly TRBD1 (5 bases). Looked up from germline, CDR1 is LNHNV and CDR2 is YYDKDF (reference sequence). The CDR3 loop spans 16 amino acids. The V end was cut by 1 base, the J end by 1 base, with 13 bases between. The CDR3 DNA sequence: TGTGCCACCAGCAGAGGCCTGGTCAGGGCGAACACTGAAGCTTTCTTT. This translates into CATSRGLVRANTEAFF.

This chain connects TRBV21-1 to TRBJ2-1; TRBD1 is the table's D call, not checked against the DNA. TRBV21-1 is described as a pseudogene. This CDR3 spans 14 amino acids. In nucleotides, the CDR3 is TGTGCCAGCAGCGTCGCCCCACAGGGGAATGAGCAGTTCTTC. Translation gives CASSVAPQGNEQFF.

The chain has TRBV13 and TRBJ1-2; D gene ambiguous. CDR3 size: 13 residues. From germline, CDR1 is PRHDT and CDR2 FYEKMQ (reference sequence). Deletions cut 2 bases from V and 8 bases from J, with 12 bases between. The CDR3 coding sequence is TGTGCCAGCAGCTTACGGGAAGCAAGAGGCTACACCTTC. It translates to CASSLREARGYTF.

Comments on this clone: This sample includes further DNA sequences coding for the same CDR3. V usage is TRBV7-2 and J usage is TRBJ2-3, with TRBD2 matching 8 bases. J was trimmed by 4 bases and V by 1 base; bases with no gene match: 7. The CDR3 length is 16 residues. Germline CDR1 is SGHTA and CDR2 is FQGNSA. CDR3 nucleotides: TGTGCCAGCAGCTTAGTGGCCAGCGGGGGCGCAGATACGCAGTATTTT. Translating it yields CASSLVASGGADTQYF.

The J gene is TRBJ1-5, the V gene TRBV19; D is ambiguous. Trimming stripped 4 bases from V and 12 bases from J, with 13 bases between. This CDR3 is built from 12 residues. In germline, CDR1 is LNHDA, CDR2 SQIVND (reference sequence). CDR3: CASSRTVMRQHF. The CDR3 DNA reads TGTGCCAGTAGTAGAACCGTGATGCGCCAGCATTTT.

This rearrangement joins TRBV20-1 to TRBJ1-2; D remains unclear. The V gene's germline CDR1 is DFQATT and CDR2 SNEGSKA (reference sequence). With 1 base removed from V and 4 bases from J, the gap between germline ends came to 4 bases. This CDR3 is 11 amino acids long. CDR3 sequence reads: CSARGLYGYTF. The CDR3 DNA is TGCAGTGCTAGAGGGCTCTATGGCTACACCTTC.

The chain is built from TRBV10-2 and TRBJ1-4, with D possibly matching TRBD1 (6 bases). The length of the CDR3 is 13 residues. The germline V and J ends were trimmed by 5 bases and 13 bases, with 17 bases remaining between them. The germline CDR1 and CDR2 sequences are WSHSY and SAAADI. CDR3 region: CASSSDRWTRLFF. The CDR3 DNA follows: TGCGCCAGCAGTTCCGACAGGTGGACGCGACTGTTTTTT.

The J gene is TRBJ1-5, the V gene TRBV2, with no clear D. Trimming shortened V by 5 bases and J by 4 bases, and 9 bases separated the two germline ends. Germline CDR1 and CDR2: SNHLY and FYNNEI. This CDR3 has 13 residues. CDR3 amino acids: CASSTGLNQPQHF. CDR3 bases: TGTGCCAGCAGTACTGGACTTAATCAGCCCCAGCATTTT.

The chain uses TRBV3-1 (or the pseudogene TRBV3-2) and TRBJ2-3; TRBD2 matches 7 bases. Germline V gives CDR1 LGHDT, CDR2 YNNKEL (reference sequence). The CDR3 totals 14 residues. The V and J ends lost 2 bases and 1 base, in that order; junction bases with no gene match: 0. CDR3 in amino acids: CASSQTSGTDTQYF. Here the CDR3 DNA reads TGTGCCAGCAGCCAAACTAGCGGCACAGATACGCAGTATTTT.

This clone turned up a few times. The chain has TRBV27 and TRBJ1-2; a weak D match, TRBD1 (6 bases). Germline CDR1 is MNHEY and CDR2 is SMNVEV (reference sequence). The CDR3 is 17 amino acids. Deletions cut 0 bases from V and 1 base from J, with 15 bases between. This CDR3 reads CASSLSDSQGINYGYTF. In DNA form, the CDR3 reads TGTGCCAGCAGTTTATCAGATTCACAGGGTATTAACTATGGCTACACCTTC.

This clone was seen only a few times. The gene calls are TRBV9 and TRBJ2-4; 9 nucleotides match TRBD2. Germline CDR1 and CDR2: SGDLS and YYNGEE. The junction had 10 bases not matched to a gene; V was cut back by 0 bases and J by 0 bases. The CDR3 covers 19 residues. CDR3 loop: CASSVDAGGTVQAKNIQYF. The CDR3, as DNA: TGTGCCAGCAGCGTAGATGCGGGGGGGACAGTTCAAGCCAAAAACATTCAGTACTTC.

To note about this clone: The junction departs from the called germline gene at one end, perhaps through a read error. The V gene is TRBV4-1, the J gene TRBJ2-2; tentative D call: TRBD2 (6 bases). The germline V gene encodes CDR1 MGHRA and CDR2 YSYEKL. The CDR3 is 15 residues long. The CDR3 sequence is CASSQGGANTGELFF. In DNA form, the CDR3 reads TGCGCCAGCAGCCAAGGCGGGGCGAATACCGGGGAGCTGTTTTTT.

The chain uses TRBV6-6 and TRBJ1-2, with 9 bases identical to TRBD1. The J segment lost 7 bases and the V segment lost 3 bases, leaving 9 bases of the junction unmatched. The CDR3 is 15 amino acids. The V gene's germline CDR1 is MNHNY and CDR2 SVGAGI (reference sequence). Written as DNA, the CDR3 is TGTGCCAGCAGTTATTCCGGGACAGGGTCTTCTGGCTACACCTTC. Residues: CASSYSGTGSSGYTF.